A single sample is the source of the 26 T cell receptor beta chains below, sequenced in a study of T cells after yellow fever vaccination. TCRdb reanalysed the 5' RACE reads using MiXCR and keeps one entry per CDR3 protein. The table includes almost 600,000 distinct CDR3 sequences, roughly 12% detected once. The source material was PBMCs, sampled on the day of the yellow fever booster vaccination. These receptors came from a man in his thirties or forties who received the YFV17D yellow fever vaccine.

The chain has TRBV5-4 and TRBJ2-1; 7 bases fit TRBD1. The CDR3 runs 15 residues. The germline V gene has CDR1 SGHNT and CDR2 YYREEE (reference sequence). V shed 4 bases and J 6 bases; nucleotides not matched to a gene: 10. The CDR3 DNA follows: TGTGCCAGCAGCAACCCCGGGACAGCGATCAATGAGCAGTTCTTC. Protein product: CASSNPGTAINEQFF.

This chain joins TRBV5-6 and TRBJ1-2; the D is unclear. Trimming stripped 0 bases from V and 3 bases from J, with 9 bases between. This CDR3 is 14 amino acids long. Germline CDR1 and CDR2: SGHDT and YYEEEE. Written as DNA, the CDR3 is TGTGCCAGCAGCTTGGCAGAGAATTACTATGGCTACACCTTC. Its translation: CASSLAENYYGYTF.

This clonotype has only a few counts. The gene calls are TRBV5-1 and TRBJ2-7; unclear D gene. Per germline, CDR1 SGHRS and CDR2 YFSETQ. V shed 10 bases and J shed 4 bases, with 15 bases lying between them. This CDR3 region has 12 residues. In DNA, the CDR3 is TGCGCCGCCAAGGGCCCACCGTACGAGCAGTACTTC. This encodes CAAKGPPYEQYF.

The chain carries TRBV5-1 and TRBJ2-5; TRBD1 agrees at 10 bases. The length of the CDR3 is 15 residues. Germline loops: CDR1 SGHRS, CDR2 YFSETQ. V gave up 4 bases and J gave up 4 bases; unmatched junction bases: 7. In DNA form, the CDR3 reads TGCGCCAGCAGCGCCGGGACAGGGGTAGGAGAGACCCAGTACTTC. Protein sequence: CASSAGTGVGETQYF. The whole variable domain, remainder taken from reference TRBV5-1 and TRBJ2-5, is KAGVTQTPRYLIKTRGQQVTLSCSPISGHRSVSWYQQTPGQGLQFLFEYFSETQRNKGNFPGRFSGRQFSNSRSEMNVSTLELGDSALYLCASSAGTGVGETQYFGPGTRLLVL.

The J gene is TRBJ1-3, the V gene TRBV18; D uncertain. CDR1 is KGHSH, CDR2 LQKENI, per germline. With 0 bases removed from V and 9 bases from J, the gap between germline ends came to 9 bases. CDR3 length: 13 residues. CDR3 protein: CASSPPTLSTIYF. The CDR3 DNA reads TGTGCCAGCTCACCACCGACTTTATCCACCATATATTTT.

The V and J genes are TRBV7-2 and TRBJ2-5, with 12 bases identical to TRBD2. Losses at the gene ends were 8 bases for V and 2 bases for J; bases not matched to a gene: 6. CDR3 size: 15 residues. The germline V gene encodes CDR1 SGHTA and CDR2 FQGNSA. This CDR3 is CASGLAGGAQETQYF. CDR3 DNA sequence: TGTGCCAGCGGGCTAGCGGGAGGGGCGCAAGAGACCCAGTACTTC.

The chain couples TRBV9 to TRBJ2-1; weak D call: TRBD1 (7 bases). Germline loops: CDR1 SGDLS, CDR2 YYNGEE. Trimming shortened V by 6 bases and J by 8 bases, and 18 bases separated the two germline ends. This CDR3 has 14 amino acids. Here the CDR3 reads CASNTGQSGDEQFF. CDR3 nucleotide sequence: TGTGCCAGCAACACGGGACAGTCGGGGGATGAGCAGTTCTTC. The full variable domain, with the rest looked up from reference TRBV9 and TRBJ2-1, is DSGVTQTPKHLITATGQRVTLRCSPRSGDLSVYWYQQSLDQGLQFLIQYYNGEERAKGNILERFSAQQFPDLHSELNLSSLELGDSALYFCASNTGQSGDEQFFGPGTRLTVL.

V is TRBV2 and J is TRBJ1-2; weak D call: TRBD1 (6 bases). The CDR3 runs 15 residues. V lost 7 bases to trimming and J lost 5 bases, with 20 bases between them. The germline gives CDR1 SNHLY, CDR2 FYNNEI. Here the CDR3 DNA reads TGTGCCAGCAAGACTGGACAGCAAACGGCTTATGGCTACACCTTC. The encoded protein is CASKTGQQTAYGYTF.

The chain couples TRBV6-1 to TRBJ1-3; TRBD1 is a possible D gene (5 bases). The CDR3 extends over 16 amino acids. The germline V gene encodes CDR1 MNHNS and CDR2 SASEGT. Trimming stripped 1 base from V and 0 bases from J, with 10 bases between. Here the CDR3 reads CASSEGRQNSGNTIYF. DNA of the CDR3: TGTGCCAGCAGTGAAGGGCGACAGAACTCTGGAAACACCATATATTTT.

This clonotype was seen only a few times. The chain is built from TRBV11-2 and TRBJ2-2, with D uncertain. The germline gives CDR1 SGHAT, CDR2 FQNNGV. Deletions cut 3 bases from V and 8 bases from J, with 10 bases between. This CDR3 contains 13 residues. CDR3 protein: CASSLGSLGELFF. The CDR3 region has the DNA TGTGCCAGCAGCTTGGGTAGCTTGGGGGAGCTGTTTTTT.

The chain carries TRBV7-9 and TRBJ1-4; unclear D gene. Trimming took 0 bases from V and 11 from J, leaving 19 bases between them. Germline V gene lookup returns CDR1 SEHNR and CDR2 FQNEAQ (reference sequence). The CDR3 runs 16 residues. The CDR3 region is CASSLAVRMLHEKLFF. Written as DNA, the CDR3 is TGTGCCAGCAGCTTAGCGGTTCGAATGCTCCACGAGAAACTGTTTTTT.

This clonotype was detected a few times. This chain uses TRBV12-5 with TRBJ2-2; D is unclear. Trimming removed 5 bases from V and 6 bases from J, with 13 bases in between. CDR3 length: 14 residues. The germline CDR1 and CDR2 sequences are LGHNT and FRNRAP. CDR3: CASGISAGPGELFF. The CDR3 DNA sequence: TGTGCTAGTGGTATTTCAGCCGGGCCCGGGGAGCTGTTTTTT.

This clonotype has at least ten counts. V gene TRBV5-5 combines with J gene TRBJ2-3; possible D gene TRBD2, 6 bases. Germline lookup yields CDR1 SGHKS and CDR2 YYEKEE (reference sequence). CDR3 length: 14 residues. V gave up 3 bases and J gave up 1 base, with 9 bases separating them. The CDR3 is CASSSEGGTDTQYF. The CDR3 nucleotides are TGTGCCAGCAGCTCGGAGGGAGGCACAGATACGCAGTATTTT.

The chain couples TRBV18 to TRBJ1-5, with D maybe TRBD1 (6 bases). The germline CDR1 and CDR2 sequences are KGHSH and LQKENI. The V end was cut by 4 bases, the J end by 7 bases, with 11 bases between. The length of the CDR3 is 13 residues. In DNA, the CDR3 is TGTGCCAGCTCACGACAGGAACGGCAGCCCCAGCATTTT. Encoded protein: CASSRQERQPQHF.

The chain is built from TRBV4-3 and TRBJ2-2, with TRBD1 identical over 10 bases. From germline, CDR1 is LGHNA and CDR2 YSLEER. Trimming took 1 base from V and 7 from J; bases not matched to a gene: 3. The CDR3 is made up of 15 amino acids. The CDR3 nucleotides read TGCGCCAGCAGCCAAGCGACAGGGGGCGGCGGGGAGCTGTTTTTT. Its translation is CASSQATGGGGELFF.

The V and J genes are TRBV12-3 or TRBV12-4 and TRBJ2-1, with 7 bases aligning to TRBD1. This CDR3 comprises 15 residues. Unmatched junction bases numbered 9, after V lost 5 bases and J lost 5 bases. For the CDR3, the DNA is TGTGCCAGCAGTCCCAGGGGACAGCCAAACAATGAGCAGTTCTTC. As protein: CASSPRGQPNNEQFF.

This clonotype has at least ten counts. This chain links TRBV11-2 with TRBJ2-1; D uncertain. V lost 1 base and J 7 bases, leaving 11 bases between the germline ends. Germline V gene data show CDR1 as SGHAT and CDR2 as FQNNGV. There are 14 residues in the CDR3. In nucleotides, the CDR3 is TGTGCCAGCAGCTTAGTGGGCGGACCGAATGAGCAGTTCTTC. It codes for CASSLVGGPNEQFF.

The chain joins TRBV7-2 to TRBJ2-7; D unclear. The germline V gene encodes CDR1 SGHTA and CDR2 FQGNSA. There are 13 residues in the CDR3. V lost 6 bases, J lost 0 bases, and 9 bases lay in between. CDR3 residues: CASRESPSYEQYF. CDR3 DNA sequence: TGTGCCAGCAGAGAAAGTCCCTCCTACGAGCAGTACTTC.

The chain employs TRBV7-2 and TRBJ2-5; D call uncertain. The CDR3 sequence is 14 residues long. Germline lookup yields CDR1 SGHTA and CDR2 FQGNSA. Deletions cut 4 bases from V and 4 bases from J, with 13 bases between. The CDR3 spells CASSYYQMVETQYF. The CDR3 region has the DNA TGTGCCAGCAGCTACTATCAGATGGTAGAGACCCAGTACTTC.

The gene calls are TRBV29-1 and TRBJ2-7; TRBD1 agrees at 8 bases. Germline V gene data show CDR1 as SQVTM and CDR2 as ANQGSEA. The CDR3 loop spans 14 amino acids. The junction had 6 bases not matched to a gene; V was cut back by 4 bases and J by 1 base. CDR3 nucleotides: TGCAGCGTTGCTGGACAGGGTAGTTCCTACGAGCAGTACTTC. Translated, it gives CSVAGQGSSYEQYF.

This clonotype was recorded many times. J is TRBJ2-7 and V is TRBV12-3 or TRBV12-4; D may match TRBD1 or TRBD2 (5 bases each). Trimming removed 8 bases at V and 2 bases at J, with 7 bases between. The CDR3 contains 11 residues. This CDR3 reads CASGDPYEQYF. As DNA, the CDR3 is TGTGCCAGCGGGGACCCCTACGAGCAGTACTTC.

This clonotype turned up a few times. J is TRBJ1-6 and V is TRBV4-1, with D unclear. The CDR3 has 17 residues. The germline V gene encodes CDR1 MGHRA and CDR2 YSYEKL. With 4 bases removed from V and 5 bases from J, the gap between germline ends came to 18 bases. CDR3 sequence: CASSRGLNLFDNSPLHF. For the CDR3, the DNA is TGCGCCAGCAGCCGAGGACTGAACTTATTTGATAATTCACCCCTCCACTTT.

There are many counts of this clonotype. The V call is TRBV5-1, the J call TRBJ2-7; TRBD2 agrees at 9 bases. This CDR3 has 15 residues. The trim removed 2 bases at V and 0 bases at J, leaving 3 bases unmatched. Germline CDR1 reads SGHRS; CDR2 reads YFSETQ. For the CDR3, the DNA is TGCGCCAGCAGCTTAGCGGGAGGTGCCTCCTACGAGCAGTACTTC. It yields the protein CASSLAGGASYEQYF.

J is TRBJ2-4 and V is TRBV7-2, with 14 bases aligning to TRBD2. CDR1 is SGHTA, CDR2 FQGNSA, per germline. The CDR3 is 15 amino acids. V shed 6 bases, J shed 15 bases, and the junction held 13 bases outside the gene matches. The CDR3 DNA is TGTGCCAGCAGTTCGGGACTAGCGGGAGCCACGGTCCTGTACTTC. It is translated as CASSSGLAGATVLYF.

V is TRBV6-2 or TRBV6-3 and J is TRBJ2-7; 7 nucleotides align to TRBD1. Trimming cost V 6 bases and J 5 bases; bases outside gene matches: 10. Germline V gene data show CDR1 as MNHEY and CDR2 as SVGEGT. The CDR3 consists of 14 residues. The DNA of the CDR3 is TGTGCCAGCAGGGACTGGACAGGTAACCACGAGCAGTACTTC. Protein: CASRDWTGNHEQYF.

This chain links TRBV20-1 with TRBJ2-3; D is possibly TRBD2 (6 bases). The V gene lost 3 bases and the J gene lost 4 bases, with 17 bases spanning the gap. The CDR3 extends over 15 amino acids. Per germline, CDR1 DFQATT and CDR2 SNEGSKA (reference sequence). The chain's CDR3 is CSASPTSTTSDTQYF. The CDR3 DNA reads as TGCAGTGCTAGCCCGACTAGTACTACGTCAGATACGCAGTATTTT.